The 10 T cell receptor beta chains below come from one sample, sequenced in a study of T-cell reconstitution after alpha-beta-depleted transplantation in children. As it was prepared, the TCRbeta library received unique molecular identifiers. Via MiXCR, TCRdb re-called the PCR reads, giving one row per CDR3 protein. Of some 200,000 distinct CDR3 sequences in the sample, roughly 6.8% were seen once. The sequenced sample was PBMCs from the stem cell graft donor, obtained from the stem cell graft. These TCRs come from a human donor who donated a stem cell graft to a child with Wiskott-Aldrich syndrome.

This chain links TRBV30 with TRBJ2-1; 11 bases agree with TRBD2. With V trimmed by 6 bases and J by 4 bases, 5 bases remained unmatched. The CDR3 has 14 residues. Germline CDR1 GTSNPN, CDR2 SVGIG (reference sequence). CDR3 nucleotides: TGTGCCTGTTCCGGGACTAGCGGATACAATGAGCAGTTCTTC. Translated: CACSGTSGYNEQFF.

This clonotype has a count of ten or more. The rearrangement joins TRBV5-1 to TRBJ2-1; the match to TRBD1 covers 8 bases. V trimming: 2 bases; J trimming: 9 bases; junction bases outside the gene matches: 13. Looked up from germline, CDR1 is SGHRS and CDR2 is YFSETQ. The length of the CDR3 is 16 residues. CDR3 nucleotide sequence: TGCGCCAGCAGCTTATTCGGACAGGGACGGGTGGGTGAGCAGTTCTTC. Protein sequence: CASSLFGQGRVGEQFF.

This clonotype was recorded many times. This chain joins TRBV5-5 and TRBJ1-1; D perhaps matches TRBD1 (5 bases). The V gene's germline CDR1 is SGHKS and CDR2 YYEKEE (reference sequence). V was clipped by 2 bases and J by 6 bases, with 8 bases between them. The CDR3 runs 12 residues. The CDR3 loop is CASSFGASEAFF. CDR3 in DNA: TGTGCCAGCAGCTTCGGGGCCTCTGAAGCTTTCTTT.

This clonotype was detected many times. V is TRBV12-3 or TRBV12-4 and J is TRBJ2-1; D not resolved. There are 13 residues in the CDR3. V was trimmed by 3 bases and J by 7 bases, leaving 10 bases between them. The CDR3 DNA sequence: TGTGCCAGCAGTTTTCATCCGTTGAATGAGCAGTTCTTC. Translation: CASSFHPLNEQFF.

This clonotype has a count of ten or more. The chain uses TRBV2 and TRBJ2-3; D tentatively fits TRBD1 or TRBD2 (5 bases each). V was trimmed by 8 bases and J by 2 bases, leaving 17 bases between them. Germline CDR1 and CDR2: SNHLY and FYNNEI. The CDR3 spans 15 residues. CDR3 residues: CASVPGPSATDTQYF. The CDR3 nucleotides read TGTGCCAGCGTACCGGGACCTTCGGCCACAGATACGCAGTATTTT. Drawing the rest from reference TRBV2 and TRBJ2-3, the complete variable domain is EPEVTQTPSHQVTQMGQEVILRCVPISNHLYFYWYRQILGQKVEFLVSFYNNEISEKSEIFDDQFSVERPDGSNFTLKIRSTKLEDSAMYFCASVPGPSATDTQYFGPGTRLTVL.

This clonotype occurred many times. This chain uses TRBV20-1 with TRBJ2-7; D may be TRBD1 or TRBD2 (5 bases each). The germline V gene encodes CDR1 DFQATT and CDR2 SNEGSKA (reference sequence). This CDR3 contains 14 residues. V was shortened by 1 base and J by 3 bases, with 13 bases between the two germline ends. The CDR3 nucleotides are TGCAGTGCTAGAGGGGGTGGGGGAATCTACGAGCAGTACTTC. This translates into CSARGGGGIYEQYF.

This clonotype came up many times. The chain joins TRBV29-1 to TRBJ2-5, with D perhaps being TRBD1 or TRBD2 (5 bases each). The V end was cut by 2 bases, the J end by 1 base, with 11 bases between. Germline assignment: CDR1 SQVTM and CDR2 ANQGSEA. This CDR3 has 14 amino acids. The CDR3 DNA sequence: TGCAGCGTTGAAATGGGGGTTCGCCAAGAGACCCAGTACTTC. Translated, it gives CSVEMGVRQETQYF.

On this clonotype itself: Given a much more abundant clone one base away, this may be a read error. The V gene is TRBV28, the J gene TRBJ2-5, with a tentative D call TRBD2 (5 bases). Germline V gives CDR1 MDHEN, CDR2 SYDVKM. CDR3 length: 15 residues. The V end lost 3 bases, the J end lost 2 bases, and 13 bases lay between the germline ends. The CDR3 sequence is CASSFTGKHQETQYF. The CDR3 region has the DNA TGTGCCAGCAGTTTCACCGGGAAACATCAAGAGACCCAGTACTTC.

This clonotype has a count of ten or more. V usage is TRBV6-5 and J usage is TRBJ2-7; perhaps TRBD1 as D (7 bases). CDR1 and CDR2 (germline): MNHEY, SVGAGI. The CDR3 sequence is 14 residues long. Between the trimmed V and J ends, which lost 5 bases and 2 bases, there was a span of 13 bases. CDR3 loop: CASSRQGGTYEQYF. The DNA for the CDR3 is TGTGCCAGCAGTCGACAGGGAGGCACCTACGAGCAGTACTTC.

The sample holds many counts of this clonotype. CDR3 amino acids: CASSERTGFSSYEQYF. CDR3 sequence (DNA): TGTGCCAGCAGTGAGCGAACAGGGTTCAGCTCCTACGAGCAGTACTTC. This sequence joins TRBV6-1 and TRBJ2-7; D perhaps matches TRBD1 (6 bases). CDR1 is MNHNS, CDR2 SASEGT, per germline. Trimming removed 3 bases at V and 0 bases at J, with 15 bases between. This CDR3 contains 16 residues.